This record looks at one T cell receptor (beta chain) sequence and its context. The data are from a study of identical twins. A single record per CDR3 protein comes from TCRdb applying MiXCR to the 5' RACE reads. The sample contains about 890,000 distinct CDR3 sequences, around an eighth of which appear only once. The V gene end was trimmed by 2 bases and the J gene end by 0 bases; junction bases not matched to a gene: 6. The CDR3 runs to 17 residues. Germline CDR1 is MDHEN and CDR2 is SYDVKM. This same sample was also taken into another study, of yellow fever vaccine responses in identical twins.

The specimen was PBMCs. The clonotype originates from a young woman in good health. V and J are TRBV28 and TRBJ2-3; 9 positions match TRBD2. CDR3 in amino acids: CASSLGAGGDSTDTQYF. In DNA, the CDR3 is TGTGCCAGCAGTTTAGGAGCGGGGGGCGATAGCACAGATACGCAGTATTTT.